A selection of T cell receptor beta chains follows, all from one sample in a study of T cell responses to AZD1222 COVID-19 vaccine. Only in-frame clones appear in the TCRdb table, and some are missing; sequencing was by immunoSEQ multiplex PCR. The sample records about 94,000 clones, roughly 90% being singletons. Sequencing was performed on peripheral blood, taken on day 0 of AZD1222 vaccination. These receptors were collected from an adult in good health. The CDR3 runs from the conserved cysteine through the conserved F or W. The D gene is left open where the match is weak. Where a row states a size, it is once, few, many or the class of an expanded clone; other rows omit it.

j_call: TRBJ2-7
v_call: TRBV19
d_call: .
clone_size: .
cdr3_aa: CASSTQGSYEQYF
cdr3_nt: TGTGCCAGTAGTACCCAGGGGTCGTACGAGCAGTACTTC

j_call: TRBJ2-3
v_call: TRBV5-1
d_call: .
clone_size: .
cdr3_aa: CASSLDSRGTTDTQYF
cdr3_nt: TGCGCCAGCAGCTTGGATAGCAGGGGAACCACAGATACGCAGTATTTT

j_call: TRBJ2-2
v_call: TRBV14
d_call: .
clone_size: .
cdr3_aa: CASGKRQPGELFF
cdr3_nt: TGTGCCAGCGGAAAGCGACAGCCTGGGGAGCTGTTTTTT

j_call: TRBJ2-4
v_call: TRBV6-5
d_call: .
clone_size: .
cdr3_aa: CASRGVAWGKDIQYF
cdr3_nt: TGTGCCAGCAGGGGGGTCGCCTGGGGGAAAGACATTCAGTACTTC

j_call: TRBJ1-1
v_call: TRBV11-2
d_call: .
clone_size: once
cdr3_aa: CASSAPPGNTEAFF
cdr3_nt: TGTGCCAGCAGCGCACCTCCAGGGAACACTGAAGCTTTCTTT

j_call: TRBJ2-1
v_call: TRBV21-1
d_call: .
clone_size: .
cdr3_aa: CASSPIAGGLSVRYNEQFF
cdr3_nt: TGTGCCAGCAGCCCAATAGCGGGGGGGCTCTCGGTACGCTACAATGAGCAGTTCTTC

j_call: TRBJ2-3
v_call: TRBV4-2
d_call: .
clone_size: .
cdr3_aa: CASSQDLAADTQYF
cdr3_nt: TGTGCCAGCAGCCAAGATCTAGCTGCAGATACGCAGTATTTT

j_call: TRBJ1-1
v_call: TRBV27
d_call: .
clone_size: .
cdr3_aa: CASSTGPPNTEAFF
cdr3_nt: TGTGCCAGCTCGACCGGGCCACCGAACACTGAAGCTTTCTTT

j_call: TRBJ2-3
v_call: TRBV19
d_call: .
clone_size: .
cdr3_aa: CASSDRDIDYTDTQYF
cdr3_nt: TGTGCCAGTAGTGACCGGGACATCGATTACACAGATACGCAGTATTTT

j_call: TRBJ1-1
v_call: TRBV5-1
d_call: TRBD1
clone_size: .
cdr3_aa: CASSLGLYEGARNTEAFF
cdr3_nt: TGCGCCAGCAGCTTGGGCCTTTATGAGGGGGCGCGGAACACTGAAGCTTTCTTT

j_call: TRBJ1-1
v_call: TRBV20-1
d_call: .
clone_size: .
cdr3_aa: CSAPRGGEAFF
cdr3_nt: TGCAGTGCACCCCGGGGGGGGGAAGCTTTCTTT

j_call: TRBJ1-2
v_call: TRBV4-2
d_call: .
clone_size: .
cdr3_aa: CASSQGFNGQNGYTF
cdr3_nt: TGTGCCAGCAGCCAAGGGTTCAATGGACAAAATGGCTACACCTTC

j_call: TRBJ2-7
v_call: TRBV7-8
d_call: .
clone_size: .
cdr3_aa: CASSRVAIPDHEQYF
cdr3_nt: TGTGCCAGCAGCCGGGTCGCGATCCCTGACCACGAGCAGTACTTC

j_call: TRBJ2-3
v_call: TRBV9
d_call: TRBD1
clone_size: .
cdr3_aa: CASSVEGAGPTDTQYF
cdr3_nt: TGTGCCAGCAGCGTAGAGGGGGCAGGTCCCACAGATACGCAGTATTTT

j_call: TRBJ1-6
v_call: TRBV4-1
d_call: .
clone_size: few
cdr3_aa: CASSQAVALPLHF
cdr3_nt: TGCGCCAGCAGCCAAGCGGTTGCCCTACCCCTCCACTTT

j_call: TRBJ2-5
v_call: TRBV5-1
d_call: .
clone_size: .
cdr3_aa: CASSLARTVQETQYF
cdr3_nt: TGCGCCAGCAGCTTGGCCCGGACAGTCCAAGAGACCCAGTACTTC

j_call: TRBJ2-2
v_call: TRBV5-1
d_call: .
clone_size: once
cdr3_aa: CASGFEGTGELFF
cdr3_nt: TGCGCCAGCGGTTTTGAGGGGACCGGGGAGCTGTTTTTT

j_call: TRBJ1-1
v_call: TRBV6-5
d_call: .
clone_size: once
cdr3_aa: CASPSGRGTEAFF
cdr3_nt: TGTGCCAGCCCTTCAGGGAGAGGGACTGAAGCTTTCTTT

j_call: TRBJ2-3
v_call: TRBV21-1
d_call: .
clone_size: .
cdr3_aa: CATLIRAGPPKTQYF
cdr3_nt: TGTGCTACACTCATCCGGGCAGGCCCCCCGAAGACGCAGTATTTT

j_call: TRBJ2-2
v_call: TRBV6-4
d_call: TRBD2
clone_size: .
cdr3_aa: CASSRTSGGTNTGELFF
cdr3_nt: TGTGCCAGCAGCCGGACTAGCGGGGGCACGAACACCGGGGAGCTGTTTTTT

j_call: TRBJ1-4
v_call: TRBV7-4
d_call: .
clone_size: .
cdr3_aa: CASSPGTVNEKLFF
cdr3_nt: TGTGCCAGCAGCCCTGGGACGGTTAATGAAAAACTGTTTTTT

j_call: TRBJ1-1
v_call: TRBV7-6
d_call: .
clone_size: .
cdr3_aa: CASTSDVASNTEAFF
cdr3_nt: TGTGCCAGCACCAGCGACGTTGCATCGAACACTGAAGCTTTCTTT

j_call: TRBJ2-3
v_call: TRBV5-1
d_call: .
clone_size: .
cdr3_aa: CASSPDTTSTDTQYF
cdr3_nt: TGCGCCAGCAGCCCGGACACAACTAGCACAGATACGCAGTATTTT

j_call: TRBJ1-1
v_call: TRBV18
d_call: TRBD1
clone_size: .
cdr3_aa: CASSPLTGGMNTEAFF
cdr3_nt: TGTGCCAGCTCCCCTCTTACAGGGGGGATGAACACTGAAGCTTTCTTT

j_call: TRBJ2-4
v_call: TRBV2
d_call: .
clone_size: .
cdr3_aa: CATRQEIAKNIQYF
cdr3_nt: TGTGCCACCCGACAGGAGATAGCCAAAAACATTCAGTACTTC

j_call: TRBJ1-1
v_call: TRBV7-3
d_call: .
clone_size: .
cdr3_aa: CASSLIGGNTEAFF
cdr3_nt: TGTGCCAGCAGCTTAATAGGCGGGAACACTGAAGCTTTCTTT

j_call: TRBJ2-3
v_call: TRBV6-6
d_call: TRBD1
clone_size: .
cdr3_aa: CASTQQGRAGTDTQYF
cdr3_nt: TGTGCCAGCACCCAACAGGGGCGGGCGGGCACAGATACGCAGTATTTT

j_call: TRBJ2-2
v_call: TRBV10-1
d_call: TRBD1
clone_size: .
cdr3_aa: CASLTPGTGETGELFF
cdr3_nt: TGCGCCAGCTTGACCCCCGGGACAGGGGAAACCGGGGAGCTGTTTTTT

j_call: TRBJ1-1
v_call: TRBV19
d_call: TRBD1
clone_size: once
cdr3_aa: CASSVGQGAGAFF
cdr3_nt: TGTGCCAGTAGTGTGGGACAGGGGGCAGGGGCTTTCTTT

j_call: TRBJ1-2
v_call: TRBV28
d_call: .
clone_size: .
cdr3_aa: CATTEGGLAYGYTF
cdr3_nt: TGTGCCACCACCGAGGGTGGCCTGGCCTATGGCTACACCTTC

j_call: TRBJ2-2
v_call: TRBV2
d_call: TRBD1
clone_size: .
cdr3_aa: CASSPDRGAGELFF
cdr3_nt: TGTGCCAGCAGTCCGGACAGGGGAGCCGGGGAGCTGTTTTTT

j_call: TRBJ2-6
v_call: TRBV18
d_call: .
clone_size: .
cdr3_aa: CASSPNLYVLTF
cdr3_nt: TGTGCCAGCTCACCAAACTTATACGTCCTGACTTTC

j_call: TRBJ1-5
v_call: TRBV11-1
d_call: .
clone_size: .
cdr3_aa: CASSFDRNQPQHF
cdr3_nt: TGTGCCAGCAGCTTCGACAGGAATCAGCCCCAGCATTTT

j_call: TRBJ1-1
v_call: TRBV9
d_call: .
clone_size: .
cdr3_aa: CASGQNTEAFF
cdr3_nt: TGTGCCAGTGGCCAGAACACTGAAGCTTTCTTT

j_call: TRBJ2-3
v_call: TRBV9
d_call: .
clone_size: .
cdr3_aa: CASSLRGPTDTQYF
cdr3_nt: TGTGCCAGCAGCCTCCGAGGACCCACAGATACGCAGTATTTT

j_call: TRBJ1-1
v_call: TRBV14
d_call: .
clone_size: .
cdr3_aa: CASSQGGGSTEAFF
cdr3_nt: TGTGCCAGCAGCCAAGGAGGGGGGAGCACTGAAGCTTTCTTT

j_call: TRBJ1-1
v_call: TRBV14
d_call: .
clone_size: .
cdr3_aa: CASSQAQDTEAFF
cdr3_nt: TGTGCCAGCAGCCAAGCTCAAGACACTGAAGCTTTCTTT

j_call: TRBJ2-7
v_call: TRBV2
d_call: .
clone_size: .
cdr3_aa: CASKNRDFTYEQYF
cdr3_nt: TGTGCCAGCAAAAATAGGGACTTTACCTACGAGCAGTACTTC

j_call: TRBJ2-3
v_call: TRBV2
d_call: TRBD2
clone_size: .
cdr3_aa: CASSPLLAGGDTQYF
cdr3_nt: TGTGCCAGCTCACCCCTGCTAGCGGGGGGAGATACGCAGTATTTT

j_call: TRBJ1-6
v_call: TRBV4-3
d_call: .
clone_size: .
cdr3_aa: CASSQDSGSPLHF
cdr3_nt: TGCGCCAGCAGCCAAGATAGCGGATCACCCCTCCACTTT

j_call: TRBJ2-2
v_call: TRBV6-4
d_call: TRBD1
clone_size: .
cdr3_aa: CASSVEGASTGELFF
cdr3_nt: TGTGCCAGCAGTGTAGAGGGGGCGAGCACCGGGGAGCTGTTTTTT

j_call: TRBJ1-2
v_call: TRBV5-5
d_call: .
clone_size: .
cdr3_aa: CASSLGSLGANGYTF
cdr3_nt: TGTGCCAGCAGCTTGGGGAGTCTGGGGGCTAATGGCTACACCTTC

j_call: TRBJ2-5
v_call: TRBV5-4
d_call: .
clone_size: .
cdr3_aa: CASSLVAGQQETQYF
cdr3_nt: TGTGCCAGCAGCTTGGTGGCGGGACAGCAAGAGACCCAGTACTTC

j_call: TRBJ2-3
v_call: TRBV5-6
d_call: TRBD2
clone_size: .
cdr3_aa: CASSFGLAGTDTQYF
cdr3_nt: TGTGCCAGCAGCTTCGGCCTAGCGGGGACAGATACGCAGTATTTT

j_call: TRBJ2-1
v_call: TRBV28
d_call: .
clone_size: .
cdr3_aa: CASSLVRRNNEQFF
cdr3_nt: TGTGCCAGCAGTTTAGTGCGCAGGAACAATGAGCAGTTCTTC

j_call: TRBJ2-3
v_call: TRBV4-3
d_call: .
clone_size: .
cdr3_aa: CASSQAGPAGGTDTQYF
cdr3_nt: TGCGCCAGCAGCCAAGCTGGTCCAGCGGGTGGCACAGATACGCAGTATTTT

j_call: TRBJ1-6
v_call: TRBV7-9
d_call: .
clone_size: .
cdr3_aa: CASSPEVQDSPLHF
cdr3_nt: TGTGCCAGCAGCCCCGAGGTACAGGATTCACCCCTCCACTTT